These 30 T cell receptor beta chains originate from one sample sequenced in a study of OX40 agonist ivuxolimab in advanced cancers. Data came from immunoSEQ multiplex PCR; TCRdb stores just in-frame clones and leaves some out. The repertoire holds 75,000 to 95,000 clones, with around 89% as singletons. The sequencing here drew on CD4+ or CD8+ T cells sorted from blood, taken in a trial of the OX40 agonist ivuxolimab. These receptors originate from an adult with an advanced solid tumor such as melanoma, head and neck, liver or kidney cancer.

This clone was detected once. V is TRBV5-8 and J is TRBJ1-5; D not resolved. The CDR3 consists of 17 residues. Trimming shortened V by 4 bases and J by 0 bases, and 17 bases separated the two germline ends. CDR1 is SGHTS and CDR2 is YDEGEE in the germline V gene. CDR3 amino acids: CASSRSSLGYSNQPQHF. The CDR3 DNA reads TGTGCCAGCAGCCGTTCCTCCCTGGGTTATAGCAATCAGCCCCAGCATTTT.

V and J are TRBV19 and TRBJ2-7; a possible D gene is TRBD1 (7 bases). The V end lost 6 bases, the J end lost 7 bases, and 19 bases lay between the germline ends. This CDR3 region has 14 residues. The germline V gene has CDR1 LNHDA and CDR2 SQIVND (reference sequence). CDR3 amino acids: CASRSAGQSREQYF. The CDR3 nucleotides read TGTGCCAGTAGGTCTGCGGGACAGAGTCGGGAGCAGTACTTC.

This chain links TRBV7-2 with TRBJ2-1, with 8 bases aligning to TRBD2. Germline trimming cut 1 base from V and 9 bases from J; bases unmatched to any gene: 5. There are 14 residues in the CDR3. CDR1 SGHTA and CDR2 FQGNSA come from the germline V gene. CDR3 sequence: CASSLVHRGGEQFF. The CDR3 nucleotides are TGTGCCAGCAGCTTAGTGCACCGGGGGGGTGAGCAGTTCTTC.

The chain recombines TRBV11-2 with TRBJ1-1; no clear D gene. This CDR3 contains 12 residues. Germline V CDR1 and CDR2: SGHAT, FQNNGV. The V gene lost 6 bases and the J gene lost 3 bases, with 8 bases spanning the gap. CDR3 DNA: TGTGCCAGCAGGGCAGATTACACTGAAGCTTTCTTT. Translation: CASRADYTEAFF.

V and J are TRBV7-9 and TRBJ2-4; tentatively, D is TRBD1 (5 bases). V was pared by 2 bases and J by 0 bases, with 14 bases between. This CDR3 contains 17 residues. Germline V gene sequence: CDR1 SEHNR, CDR2 FQNEAQ (reference sequence). In nucleotides, the CDR3 is TGTGCCAGCAGCTTAACAGGTTCTCGCATAGCCAAAAACATTCAGTACTTC. It translates to CASSLTGSRIAKNIQYF.

The rearrangement links TRBV4-1 to TRBJ1-4; D uncertain. CDR3 length equals 17 residues. Trimming stripped 4 bases from V and 2 bases from J, with 17 bases between. Germline V gene lookup returns CDR1 MGHRA and CDR2 YSYEKL. For the CDR3, the DNA is TGCGCCAGCAGCCTCCTCCCGAGAGGCGTCACTAATGAAAAACTGTTTTTT. Protein product: CASSLLPRGVTNEKLFF.

This chain connects TRBV4-1 to TRBJ2-7, with a possible D match to TRBD1 (5 bases). This CDR3 is built from 16 residues. V gave up 2 bases and J gave up 2 bases, with 16 bases separating them. CDR1 MGHRA and CDR2 YSYEKL come from the germline V gene. The DNA of the CDR3 is TGCGCCAGCAGCCAATCCCTTTACCGGACAACCTACGAGCAGTACTTC. Translating it yields CASSQSLYRTTYEQYF.

The chain is built from TRBV6-1 and TRBJ2-5; a possible D gene is TRBD1 (5 bases). From germline, CDR1 is MNHNS and CDR2 SASEGT. The germline V and J ends were trimmed by 5 bases and 1 base, with 11 bases remaining between them. The CDR3 extends over 14 amino acids. CDR3 sequence: CASSLGRAQETQYF. CDR3 DNA: TGTGCCAGCAGTCTGGGCAGGGCCCAAGAGACCCAGTACTTC.

There are a few counts of this clone. The CDR3 protein is CASSTNQPQHF. DNA of the CDR3: TGTGCCAGTAGTACAAATCAGCCCCAGCATTTT. J is TRBJ1-5 and V is TRBV19; D gene ambiguous. V dropped 4 bases and J dropped 4 bases, with 2 bases sitting between them. Germline V gene data show CDR1 as LNHDA and CDR2 as SQIVND (reference sequence). This CDR3 has 11 residues.

The V gene is TRBV5-1, the J gene TRBJ2-7; 8 positions agree with TRBD2. The J segment lost 7 bases and the V segment lost 0 bases, leaving 9 bases of the junction unmatched. CDR1 is SGHRS and CDR2 is YFSETQ in the germline V gene. The CDR3 runs 15 residues. The CDR3 bases are TGCGCCAGCAGCTTGGAGGGCAGGGGACTAGGTGAGCAGTACTTC. Translating it yields CASSLEGRGLGEQYF.

This clone was recorded a few times. J is TRBJ1-2 and V is TRBV29-1, with 8 bases fitting TRBD1. The CDR3 is 13 residues long. Trimming cost V 5 bases and J 3 bases; bases outside gene matches: 5. Germline V lookup: CDR1 SQVTM, CDR2 ANQGSEA. This chain's CDR3 is CSVTQGADYGYTF. In DNA form, the CDR3 reads TGCAGCGTTACCCAGGGGGCGGACTATGGCTACACCTTC.

This chain connects TRBV4-1 to TRBJ2-2; D might be TRBD2 (5 bases). In germline, CDR1 is MGHRA, CDR2 YSYEKL. V shed 3 bases and J shed 10 bases, with 21 bases lying between them. This CDR3 has 16 residues. The CDR3: CASSHPWRLATQELFF. The CDR3 DNA sequence: TGCGCCAGCAGCCATCCCTGGCGGCTAGCCACCCAGGAGCTGTTTTTT.

Concerning this clone itself: The junction departs from germline at one end; a sequencing error may be responsible. This chain links TRBV28 with TRBJ1-6; TRBD1 might be the D (6 bases). CDR3 length: 14 amino acids. Germline V CDR1 and CDR2: MDHEN, SYDVKM. CDR3 DNA: TGTGTCAGCAGGCTAGGGGGGGGGAGATCACCCCTCCACTTT. It codes for CVSRLGGGRSPLHF.

The rearrangement joins TRBV7-2 to TRBJ2-7; TRBD1 agrees at 9 bases. Germline-derived CDR1 and CDR2 are SGHTA and FQGNSA. J lost 3 bases, V lost 3 bases, and 3 bases had no gene match. The CDR3 has 14 residues. The chain's CDR3 is CASSLDRGLYEQYF. The CDR3 region has the DNA TGTGCCAGCAGCTTGGACAGGGGACTCTACGAGCAGTACTTC.

This chain links TRBV28 with TRBJ1-2; D is possibly TRBD1 (5 bases). Trimming took 9 bases from V and 5 from J, leaving 25 bases between them. The CDR3 consists of 16 residues. In germline, CDR1 is MDHEN, CDR2 SYDVKM. CDR3 sequence: CASHLGPGYVDYGYTF. The CDR3 region has the DNA TGTGCCAGTCACCTGGGGCCAGGGTATGTGGATTATGGCTACACCTTC.

The chain recombines TRBV6-1 with TRBJ2-1; D uncertain. The CDR3 totals 15 residues. The germline gives CDR1 MNHNS, CDR2 SASEGT. Between the trimmed V and J ends, which lost 6 bases and 0 bases, there was a span of 12 bases. CDR3 bases: TGTGCCAGCAGCCTTACCCAAAACTCCTACAATGAGCAGTTCTTC. Amino acids: CASSLTQNSYNEQFF.

This clone was seen only once. The CDR3 DNA follows: TGCGCCAGCAGCTCAAGCACAGATACGCAGTATTTT. Translated: CASSSSTDTQYF. The chain links TRBV5-1 to TRBJ2-3; D gene ambiguous. Trimming took 3 bases from V and 0 from J, leaving 2 bases between them. The CDR3 loop spans 12 amino acids. The V gene's germline CDR1 is SGHRS and CDR2 YFSETQ.

The V and J genes are TRBV7-2 and TRBJ2-5, with 11 bases aligning to TRBD2. The V gene end was trimmed by 5 bases and the J gene end by 6 bases; junction bases not matched to a gene: 8. CDR1 SGHTA and CDR2 FQGNSA come from the germline V gene. The length of the CDR3 is 15 residues. The CDR3 coding sequence is TGTGCCAGCAGCGCAACTAGCGGGAGCCTCCAGACCCAGTACTTC. It yields the protein CASSATSGSLQTQYF.

This chain connects TRBV5-6 to TRBJ2-5; 7 positions agree with TRBD1. The CDR3 is 16 amino acids. CDR1 is SGHDT and CDR2 is YYEEEE in the germline V gene. Unmatched junction bases numbered 12, after V lost 4 bases and J lost 3 bases. CDR3 protein: CASSPWTGPLKETQYF. CDR3 DNA sequence: TGTGCCAGCAGCCCCTGGACAGGTCCACTTAAAGAGACCCAGTACTTC.

The chain employs TRBV2 and TRBJ2-7; 12 nucleotides line up with TRBD2. The V and J ends lost 2 bases and 2 bases, in that order; junction bases with no gene match: 10. The germline CDR1 and CDR2 sequences are SNHLY and FYNNEI. This CDR3 contains 18 residues. The CDR3 loop is CASSEYAIGLAGTYEQYF. In DNA, the CDR3 is TGTGCCAGCAGTGAATACGCAATCGGACTAGCGGGGACCTACGAGCAGTACTTC.

The chain links TRBV6-1 to TRBJ1-6; possible D gene TRBD1, 5 bases. CDR1 and CDR2 (germline): MNHNS, SASEGT. Trimming took off 7 bases at V and 10 bases at J, with 17 bases between the two ends. There are 14 residues in the CDR3. CDR3 loop: CASTLTVLQSPLHF. DNA of the CDR3: TGTGCCAGCACCTTGACAGTTTTGCAATCACCCCTCCACTTT.

This sequence joins TRBV7-3 and TRBJ1-1; unclear D gene. V dropped 1 base and J dropped 3 bases, with 6 bases sitting between them. CDR1 and CDR2 from the germline V gene are SGHTA and FQGTGA. The CDR3 loop spans 13 amino acids. DNA of the CDR3: TGTGCCAGCAGCTTAATCCAGTACACTGAAGCTTTCTTT. Translated, it gives CASSLIQYTEAFF.

The rearrangement links TRBV5-1 to TRBJ1-1, with 10 bases that match TRBD1. The length of the CDR3 is 15 residues. Germline V gene lookup returns CDR1 SGHRS and CDR2 YFSETQ. With 0 bases clipped from V and 5 bases from J, the junction kept 4 bases outside the gene matches. The CDR3 here is CASSLAEGQGTEAFF. Here the CDR3 DNA reads TGCGCCAGCAGCTTGGCCGAGGGACAGGGGACTGAAGCTTTCTTT.

This clone has a handful of counts. At one of its ends the junction is not consistent with the germline gene, which may arise from a read error. The chain links TRBV19 to TRBJ1-6, with D possibly matching TRBD1 (5 bases). CDR3 length: 12 amino acids. From germline, CDR1 is LNHDA and CDR2 SQIVND (reference sequence). CDR3 residues: CASTATGSALHF. DNA of the CDR3: TGTGCCAGTACCGCAACAGGTTCAGCCCTCCACTTT.

V usage is TRBV4-1 and J usage is TRBJ1-5, with D perhaps matching TRBD1 (6 bases). V lost 4 bases and J 0 bases, leaving 10 bases between the germline ends. The CDR3 sequence is 15 residues long. Germline V gene lookup returns CDR1 MGHRA and CDR2 YSYEKL. CDR3 in amino acids: CASSLRDNSNQPQHF. In DNA, the CDR3 is TGCGCCAGCAGCCTTCGGGACAATAGCAATCAGCCCCAGCATTTT.

The chain's CDR3 is CASSFGALARTDTQYF. DNA for the CDR3: TGCGCCAGCAGCTTTGGTGCTCTAGCGCGCACAGATACGCAGTATTTT. The chain is built from TRBV5-1 and TRBJ2-3; maybe TRBD2 (6 bases). This CDR3 has 16 amino acids. Germline V gene data show CDR1 as SGHRS and CDR2 as YFSETQ. V was clipped by 2 bases and J by 1 base, with 14 bases between them.

Details on this clone: Other DNA sequences in the sample encode the same CDR3. V gene TRBV18 combines with J gene TRBJ2-3; D unclear. V lost 6 bases to trimming and J lost 0 bases, with 4 bases between them. Germline V lookup: CDR1 KGHSH, CDR2 LQKENI. CDR3 length equals 12 residues. The chain's CDR3 is CASSPSTDTQYF. CDR3 DNA sequence: TGTGCCAGCTCGCCTAGCACAGATACGCAGTATTTT.

The rearrangement joins TRBV11-2 to TRBJ2-5, with TRBD2 identical over 7 bases. Unmatched junction bases numbered 11, after V lost 5 bases and J lost 2 bases. Germline V lookup: CDR1 SGHAT, CDR2 FQNNGV. The CDR3 has 16 amino acids. CDR3 sequence: CASSPGAGLIQETQYF. In nucleotides, the CDR3 is TGTGCCAGCAGCCCTGGAGCGGGGCTAATTCAAGAGACCCAGTACTTC.

This chain links TRBV1 with TRBJ2-1; the table's D gene call, TRBD2, was not cross checked with the DNA. TRBV1 is a pseudogene locus. The CDR3 is 16 residues long. CDR3 loop: CTTPTSKAGGPWEQFF. CDR3 coding DNA: TGCACCACTCCTACCTCCAAAGCGGGGGGGCCCTGGGAGCAGTTCTTC.

The sample holds one count of this clone. The V and J genes are TRBV11-1 and TRBJ2-2; D is possibly TRBD2 (6 bases). Per the germline V gene, CDR1 is SGHAT and CDR2 is FQDESV (reference sequence). Between the trimmed V and J ends, which lost 5 bases and 4 bases, there was a span of 14 bases. This CDR3 has 15 residues. CDR3 nucleotides: TGTGCCAGCAGCGGCCCCTTCGGGAGCACCGGGGAGCTGTTTTTT. It specifies CASSGPFGSTGELFF.